What follows are 6 T cell receptor beta chains derived from one specimen sequenced in a study of technical replicates of blood from several donors. The repertoire was sequenced with immunoSEQ multiplex PCR; TCRdb's copy has only in-frame clones and lacks some. The table has about 80,000 clones, approximately 98% seen once. Input material: T cells isolated from PBMCs. The receptors come from a human donor in good health.

The rearrangement joins TRBV7-7 to TRBJ2-3, with 7 nucleotides matching TRBD2. The CDR3 contains 15 residues. The germline V gene has CDR1 SSHAT and CDR2 FNYEAQ (reference sequence). J gave up 1 base and V 4 bases, and 5 bases lay outside the gene matches. The CDR3 coding sequence is TGTGCCAGCAGCTCCGGGAGGTACGGCACAGATACGCAGTATTTT. This translates into CASSSGRYGTDTQYF.

The J gene is TRBJ2-1, the V gene TRBV19, with 12 bases identical to TRBD2. The CDR3 loop spans 16 amino acids. The J segment lost 2 bases and the V segment lost 3 bases, leaving 2 bases of the junction unmatched. CDR1 is LNHDA, CDR2 SQIVND, per germline (reference sequence). CDR3 region: CASSIGLAGPYNEQFF. CDR3 nucleotides: TGTGCCAGTAGTATCGGACTAGCGGGGCCCTACAATGAGCAGTTCTTC.

On this clone itself: Other nucleotide sequences from this sample produce the same CDR3. V usage is TRBV27 and J usage is TRBJ2-3; D is unclear. The V end lost 3 bases, the J end lost 1 base, and 5 bases lay between the germline ends. The CDR3 contains 13 residues. CDR1 and CDR2 from the germline V gene are MNHEY and SMNVEV (reference sequence). The CDR3 protein is CASSLAGTDTQYF. The CDR3, as DNA: TGTGCCAGCAGTTTGGCGGGCACAGATACGCAGTATTTT.

This clone was observed once. The gene calls are TRBV9 and TRBJ1-1, with 9 bases aligning to TRBD1. With 0 bases clipped from V and 3 bases from J, the junction kept 9 bases outside the gene matches. Germline V gives CDR1 SGDLS, CDR2 YYNGEE. The CDR3 runs 17 residues. CDR3 DNA: TGTGCCAGCAGCGTAGGTATAGGGGACAGGGAAGACACTGAAGCTTTCTTT. The encoded protein is CASSVGIGDREDTEAFF.

V and J are TRBV28 and TRBJ2-3; D is possibly TRBD2 (6 bases). Trimming removed 2 bases at V and 2 bases at J, with 14 bases between. The CDR3 loop spans 16 amino acids. The V gene's germline CDR1 is MDHEN and CDR2 SYDVKM. The CDR3 nucleotides read TGTGCCAGCAGTTTACTTGGGAGGACGGTCACAGATACGCAGTATTTT. Translation gives CASSLLGRTVTDTQYF.

V gene TRBV27 combines with J gene TRBJ2-7; possible D gene TRBD2, 5 bases. CDR1 is MNHEY, CDR2 SMNVEV, per germline (reference sequence). The CDR3 extends over 13 amino acids. The V end lost 2 bases, the J end lost 7 bases, and 12 bases lay between the germline ends. The CDR3 spells CASSLVFGSEQYF. The CDR3 DNA is TGTGCCAGCAGTTTAGTCTTTGGGAGTGAGCAGTACTTC.